This T cell receptor beta chain derives from a study of T cell changes during pregnancy in multiple sclerosis. Only in-frame clones appear in the TCRdb table, and some are missing; sequencing was by immunoSEQ multiplex PCR. This sample yields over 55,000 clones, of which roughly nine tenths are seen a single time; about 2.5% belongs to the top ten. The source was peripheral blood, collected in the first trimester of pregnancy. This TCR was recovered from a female donor with multiple sclerosis, enrolled in a pregnancy study.

The CDR3 nucleotides read TGTGCCAGCAGTCCGGACAGGTACGAGCAGTACTTC. This translates into CASSPDRYEQYF. The genes are TRBV27 and TRBJ2-7; 7 bases line up with TRBD1. The germline V gene encodes CDR1 MNHEY and CDR2 SMNVEV (reference sequence). The CDR3 has 12 residues. Trimming took 5 bases from V and 4 from J; bases not matched to a gene: 2.